This T cell receptor beta chain was identified in a study of cytomegalovirus exposure and HLA in healthy donors (dated by TCRdb to the late 2010s). Some background on the complete study: An earlier analysis of several hundred of the donors reported 250 to 350 Gb of sequence data and 117 million unique TCR beta sequences from about 179 million T cells. An early release that covered 500 to 800 HLA-typed donors contained around 330 gigabases of sequencing data and approximately 85 million unique TCR sequences. A later genetic analysis used genome-wide SNP genotypes for about 60% of the roughly 700 donors, treating that subset as a discovery cohort. All discovery cohort repertoires had been generated on a single sequencing platform. High-throughput TCR immunosequencing, statistical association of individual TCRs with disease status, and machine learning were combined to predict cytomegalovirus infection status. The number of donors typed differed by locus, with roughly 629-640 for A, B, C, DRB1 and DQB1, over 500 for DQA1, under 610 for DPA1, and 450 to 480 for DPB1. The genetic ancestry cluster associated with self-reported Caucasian donors included around 76% of the 398 genotyped donors. The later analysis used no new phenotypic data to find candidate immune exposures, relying instead on TCR beta sequences and their occurrence across donors. A later analysis re-examined previously published TCR beta repertoires from just over 650 donors and added high-resolution HLA genotyping to investigate patterns of TCR occurrence. A separate validation cohort of more than 100 different subjects was used in addition to the approximately 670-subject first cohort. Among roughly 370 genotyped donors of the cohort, an average of around 240,000 unique TCR beta nucleotide sequences were sequenced per donor, roughly 20% of them non-productive. The study aimed to test whether cataloging public T cell receptors could reveal signatures of past pathogen exposure. Five DR-DQ haplotypes were treated as single units for association and clustering because of strong linkage in the cohort. Alongside the repertoire data, information on donor age, sex, ethnicity and CMV serostatus was compiled. An earlier analysis of 500 to 750 of the donors applied high-throughput TCR beta sequencing to assess whether each TCR beta V gene segment acted as functional or pseudogenic. The study used immunosequencing to profile the T cell repertoires of 670 or so subjects and linked those repertoires to cytomegalovirus serostatus. HLA typing covered class I and class II loci at four-digit resolution.

What the study reported, not specific to this receptor: Most TCR sequences were observed very rarely across donors, whereas some public TCRs were present in many individuals. In a later analysis, HLA-associated TCR beta chains were found to be more clonally expanded and to have lower generation probabilities than equally common non-associated chains. The classifier was reported to diagnose cytomegalovirus status with high specificity and sensitivity in both the original cohort and the validation cohort. Presence/absence analyses assumed roughly uniform sequencing depth across donors, an assumption that may not hold. A group of highly shared sequence variants was considered likely to be a technical artifact of the sequencing pipeline. A further reported finding was that TCR beta sequences accurately predicted the HLA-A and HLA-B alleles for most subjects in the first cohort. In a later genetic analysis, fewer N-insertions in productive TCRs were reported among donors in an Asian-associated ancestry cluster than the roughly 710-donor mean. In a later analysis, TCR association rates were found to vary across HLA loci, with the most associated TCRs seen for DRB1 alleles and the fewest for HLA-C alleles. HLA typing was unavailable for some donors at each locus, so association tests used only the typed subset. Immune exposure information for the cohort was limited to CMV serostatus. In a later genetic analysis, a missense DCLRE1C variant was associated with V-gene and J-gene trimming of TCR beta chains, and the association was replicated in an independent cohort. Several of the top co-occurrence clusters appeared to be linked to parvovirus B19, influenza, CMV and Epstein-Barr virus, according to a later analysis. Broadly in line with IMGT annotations, most TCR beta V segments showed up in productive rearrangements about 87% or about 30% of the time in an earlier analysis of roughly 590 of the donors. A few of the identified cytomegalovirus-associated TCR beta chains were confirmed in vitro to be specific for cytomegalovirus antigens. Correlated functional status among segregating V segments might reflect linkage disequilibrium, but an unknown experimental factor could not be ruled out. This cohort had only TCR beta chains sequenced, and the lack of alpha or paired-chain data limited which features could be detected. Over 15 rarely observed V segments, including chromosome 9 orphons, were excluded from the earlier analysis of several hundred of the donors because counts were too low. A total of 150 to 200 TCR beta chains were listed by the study as associated with cytomegalovirus. In a later analysis, 15,000 to 20,000 TCR beta sequences were associated with specific HLA alleles at a false discovery rate of 0.05. When HLA alleles, especially DR and DQ, strongly co-occurred, attributing TCR associations to individual alleles was difficult. The authors suggested that the approach could potentially be extended to other disease states and immunological phenotypes. According to a later analysis, most CMV-associated TCR beta chains appeared to be HLA-restricted, and the HLA associations seemed to be driven largely by CMV exposure.

In total, 630 or so healthy bone marrow donors made up the cohort. At the time of sampling, all cohort members were nominally healthy, though unrecorded immune exposures were likely present. Of the 600 to 750 cohort members, about 290 had a positive CMV serostatus and approximately 370 had a negative one, while no CMV serostatus was recorded for the donor. Each donor provided a peripheral blood sample, and peripheral blood mononuclear cells were used for TCR beta sequencing. The Qiagen DNeasy Blood Extraction Kit was used to extract genomic DNA from the blood cell samples. Of note for this clone: The antigen it binds to is not known. Base qualities are not recorded, but no much larger clone differs from it by a single base.

Library creation used the immunoSEQ multiplex PCR assay. For the multiplex PCR, a mixture combining 60 forward primers for TCR Vbeta segments and 13 reverse primers for TCR Jbeta segments was used. The CDR3 region of rearranged TCR beta genes was amplified from genomic DNA with a multiplex PCR assay. The amplified TCR beta libraries were sequenced on the Illumina HiSeq System as 87-base-pair reads. The authors processed their data as follows. In a later analysis, tens of millions of unique TCR beta chains were counted across the approximately 670 repertoires, and around 11 million of these chains were shared by at least two donors. Raw reads were error-corrected and collapsed into unique sequences by a nearest-neighbor algorithm in which closely related sequences were merged to remove PCR and sequencing errors. CDR3 sequences were aligned to IMGT reference sequences to assign V, D and J gene segments. For a sequence to be retained, a match of at least six nucleotides was required to both a V gene segment and a J gene segment. Rearrangements were classified as productive when the CDR3 lacked stop codons and remained in frame with V and J, and all other rearrangements were classified as non-productive. Following IMGT convention, CDR3 was defined as the stretch from the second conserved V-encoded cysteine up to the conserved J-encoded phenylalanine. Sequences without an unambiguous match to a single V gene segment were excluded from the earlier analysis of over 500 of the donors. In an earlier analysis of about 590 of the donors, a V segment was called functional when productive rearrangements were above 56.7%, and segregating when the standard deviation between donors exceeded 5%. A statistical classification framework was built for diagnosing cytomegalovirus status from the catalog of TCR beta chain sequences. A later analysis assigned V and J genes by comparing TCR nucleotide sequences with IMGT/GENE-DB human TR gene sequences. A later analysis assigned CDR3 sequences and most-parsimonious VDJ recombination scenarios with the TCRdist pipeline. A later analysis defined each TCR beta chain by its CDR3 amino acid sequence plus V-gene family, and excluded reads lacking a unique V-gene family. To address suspected cross-contamination and a sequencing artifact, a later analysis removed a few hundred highly shared, low-generation-probability nucleotide sequences. A later analysis calculated a clonal expansion index for each public chain from normalized within-repertoire ranks of inferred template counts. In a later analysis, generation probabilities were computed using a VDJ recombination model fitted to out-of-frame rearrangements, and the results were checked against IGoR. In a later analysis, hypergeometric tests were used to score TCR-TCR, TCR-HLA and TCR-CMV co-occurrence, with a repertoire-size bias correction applied to TCR pairs. In a later analysis, false discovery rates were estimated by permuting HLA or CMV assignments 20 times. In a later analysis, co-occurring TCRs were grouped using DBSCAN, and TCRdist sequence similarity was added for clustering within HLA-allele-positive subsets. For co-occurrence clustering, repertoires with fewer than 30,000 or more than 120,000 public chains were excluded, along with about five repertoires with anomalous nucleotide sharing. This immuneACCESS table, as held by TCRdb, lists in-frame sequences with V and J called but not all clones. Of the missing ones, under half trace to an unresolved V gene in checked studies; the others have no known cause. V and J calls and clone size are given by that table; D and trimming were obtained from the DNA. In all, the sample holds about 94,000 clones, and more than 75% of those were seen once. The leading ten clones occupy approximately 10% of the sample.

Sequenced sample: PBMCs. The clonotype was recovered from a human donor in good health.

The CDR3 corresponds to CASSFIAGFSYNEQFF. The nucleotides read TGTGCCAGCAGCTTCATTGCTGGCTTCTCCTACAATGAGCAGTTCTTC. The sequence is built from TRBV7-2 and TRBJ2-1; no D gene can be assigned with confidence. The V end loses 3 bases and the J end loses 0 bases, and a stretch of 12 bases separates them. The CDR3 runs 16 amino acids, cysteine and phenylalanine included. CDR3 DNA only is kept here, 48 bases in frame from base 1. CDR1 and CDR2 were assigned from the germline V gene as SGHTA and FQGNSA.